This T cell receptor (beta chain) comes out of a study of cytomegalovirus exposure and HLA in healthy donors. Study-wide background: Across 350 to 500 genotyped donors, just over 80% landed in the Caucasian-associated ancestry cluster. General study findings and limits: Information on immune exposure was restricted to one variable (CMV serostatus). When analyzed later, a missense DCLRE1C variant was found to be linked to TCR beta V- and J-gene trimming. Within an earlier analysis, most TCR beta V segments proved productive either about 90% or about 30% of the time.

The J segment lost 2 bases and the V segment lost 5 bases, leaving 8 bases of the junction unmatched. This CDR3 region has 16 residues. The V gene's germline CDR1 is MDHEN and CDR2 SYDVKM. The PCR employed 60 Vbeta primers together with 13 Jbeta primers. Libraries were prepared by immunoSEQ multiplex PCR; TCRdb keeps only in-frame clonotypes and omits some of them. The table shows 110,000 to 150,000 clones, with 9.4% occurring only once. This clone showed up just a few times. What it binds is not known. The sample was PBMCs. The gene calls are TRBV28 and TRBJ2-1, with 8 nucleotides matching TRBD2. The sequence derives from a male donor in good health and CMV-seronegative. The CDR3: CASSASLAVAYNEQFF. CDR3 nucleotides: TGTGCCAGCAGTGCCTCACTAGCGGTTGCCTACAATGAGCAGTTCTTC.